A selection of T cell receptor beta chains follows, all from one sample in a study of blood T cell repertoires in COVID-19. Clones were sequenced by immunoSEQ multiplex PCR, and TCRdb holds only the in-frame ones, with some missing. The sample carries just over 60,000 clones, 79% recorded once. The sequencing sample was made of peripheral blood. Source of these receptors: an elderly woman with active or convalescent COVID-19. The CDR3 runs from the conserved cysteine through the conserved F or W. A D gene is named only where the DNA matches it firmly. A clone size is listed for some rows: how often the clone was seen (once, few, many), or a class if it is expanded.

d_call: TRBD1; v_call: TRBV25-1; clone_size: .; j_call: TRBJ2-2; cdr3_aa: CATSDRENTGELFF; cdr3_nt: TGTGCCACCAGTGACAGGGAAAACACCGGGGAGCTGTTTTTT
d_call: .; v_call: TRBV2; clone_size: .; j_call: TRBJ1-1; cdr3_aa: CASLNGRGRGSNTEAFF; cdr3_nt: TGTGCCAGCCTAAATGGGCGGGGGAGGGGGTCGAACACTGAAGCTTTCTTT
d_call: .; v_call: TRBV7-3; clone_size: once; j_call: TRBJ1-2; cdr3_aa: CASSLFARGTNYGYTF; cdr3_nt: TGTGCCAGCAGCTTATTCGCTAGAGGAACTAACTATGGCTACACCTTC
d_call: TRBD2; v_call: TRBV11-2; clone_size: .; j_call: TRBJ2-5; cdr3_aa: CASSLVALAGGSIGETQYF; cdr3_nt: TGTGCCAGCAGCTTAGTTGCACTAGCGGGGGGCTCTATCGGGGAGACCCAGTACTTC
d_call: .; v_call: TRBV30; clone_size: once; j_call: TRBJ2-5; cdr3_aa: CAWSVLRDLKTQYF; cdr3_nt: TGTGCCTGGAGTGTACTCAGGGACTTGAAGACCCAGTACTTC
d_call: TRBD1; v_call: TRBV11-2; clone_size: .; j_call: TRBJ1-4; cdr3_aa: CASSSGTAPGNEKLFF; cdr3_nt: TGTGCCAGCAGCTCAGGGACAGCCCCGGGTAATGAAAAACTGTTTTTT
d_call: .; v_call: TRBV27; clone_size: .; j_call: TRBJ2-7; cdr3_aa: CASTYSSYEQYF; cdr3_nt: TGTGCCAGCACCTACAGCTCCTACGAGCAGTACTTC
d_call: TRBD2; v_call: TRBV7-8; clone_size: .; j_call: TRBJ2-3; cdr3_aa: CASSLGTSDNTQYF; cdr3_nt: TGTGCCAGCAGCTTAGGGACTAGCGACAATACGCAGTATTTT
d_call: TRBD2; v_call: TRBV19; clone_size: .; j_call: TRBJ2-3; cdr3_aa: CASRAGGTDTQYF; cdr3_nt: TGTGCCAGTAGAGCGGGGGGCACAGATACGCAGTATTTT
d_call: TRBD1; v_call: TRBV5-1; clone_size: few; j_call: TRBJ1-6; cdr3_aa: CASRPGTDNSPLHF; cdr3_nt: TGCGCCAGCAGGCCCGGGACAGATAATTCACCCCTCCACTTT